A selection of T cell receptor beta chains follows, all from one sample in a study of blood T cell repertoires in COVID-19. Generated by immunoSEQ multiplex PCR, the TCRdb table keeps only in-frame clones and is missing some. This repertoire shows tens of thousands of clones, 81% found once; its top ten account for 9.2%. Sample: peripheral blood. The receptors were gathered from a human donor in a cohort sampled during active COVID-19. Each CDR3 is given with its conserved first and last residue. The D gene is left open where the match is weak. Expanded clones are given a class, and other clones once, few, many or no size at all.

j_call: TRBJ2-1; cdr3_length: 15; d_call: NA; v_call: TRBV14; clone_size: NA; cdr3_nt: TGTGCCAGCAGCCAACGCTGGACGCAGGGCAATGAGCAGTTCTTC; cdr3_aa: CASSQRWTQGNEQFF
j_call: TRBJ2-7; cdr3_length: 13; d_call: NA; v_call: TRBV19; clone_size: NA; cdr3_nt: TGTGCCAGTAGTATTGACAGCTCCTACGAGCAGTACTTC; cdr3_aa: CASSIDSSYEQYF
j_call: TRBJ2-3; cdr3_length: 14; d_call: TRBD2; v_call: TRBV6-5; clone_size: NA; cdr3_nt: TGTGCCAGCACTAGGACTAGCGGGAGTGGTACGCAGTATTTT; cdr3_aa: CASTRTSGSGTQYF
j_call: TRBJ2-7; cdr3_length: 15; d_call: TRBD2; v_call: TRBV28; clone_size: NA; cdr3_nt: TGTGCCAGCAGTTTATGGGAGCGGGGACTTAGGGAGCAGTACTTC; cdr3_aa: CASSLWERGLREQYF
j_call: TRBJ2-3; cdr3_length: 15; d_call: TRBD2; v_call: TRBV18; clone_size: NA; cdr3_nt: TGTGCCAGCTCAGCGGGACTAGCGGACACAGATACGCAGTATTTT; cdr3_aa: CASSAGLADTDTQYF
j_call: TRBJ2-5; cdr3_length: 14; d_call: NA; v_call: TRBV6-5; clone_size: NA; cdr3_nt: TGTGCCAGCAGAAGACAGGGAGGACAAGAGACCCAGTACTTC; cdr3_aa: CASRRQGGQETQYF
j_call: TRBJ1-2; cdr3_length: 12; d_call: NA; v_call: TRBV6-5; clone_size: NA; cdr3_nt: TGTGCCAGCAGCCCGCGGGGCTATGGCTACACCTTC; cdr3_aa: CASSPRGYGYTF
j_call: TRBJ2-5; cdr3_length: 18; d_call: NA; v_call: TRBV24-1; clone_size: NA; cdr3_nt: TGTGCCACCAGTGACCTCCCTTCAGGGGTCCTTGGTGGGGAGACCCAGTACTTC; cdr3_aa: CATSDLPSGVLGGETQYF
j_call: TRBJ1-2; cdr3_length: 15; d_call: NA; v_call: TRBV5-1; clone_size: NA; cdr3_nt: TGCGCCAGCAGCGGCGGGGGTAATGCTAACTATGGCTACACCTTC; cdr3_aa: CASSGGGNANYGYTF
j_call: TRBJ1-5; cdr3_length: 16; d_call: NA; v_call: TRBV24-1; clone_size: few; cdr3_nt: TGTGCCACCAGTGATAAGGGGTATCCTAGCAATCAGCCCCAGCATTTT; cdr3_aa: CATSDKGYPSNQPQHF
j_call: TRBJ2-2; cdr3_length: 16; d_call: TRBD2; v_call: TRBV4-2; clone_size: few; cdr3_nt: TGTGCCAGCAGCATGCTGACTAGCGACAACACCGGGGAGCTGTTTTTT; cdr3_aa: CASSMLTSDNTGELFF
j_call: TRBJ2-7; cdr3_length: 13; d_call: NA; v_call: TRBV12-3/TRBV12-4; clone_size: NA; cdr3_nt: TGTGCCAGCAGTTTAAGGCGGGGCTACGAGCAGTACTTC; cdr3_aa: CASSLRRGYEQYF
j_call: TRBJ2-7; cdr3_length: 13; d_call: NA; v_call: TRBV18; clone_size: NA; cdr3_nt: TGTGCCAGCTCGCTACAGGACTCCTACGAGCAGTACTTC; cdr3_aa: CASSLQDSYEQYF
j_call: TRBJ2-1; cdr3_length: 16; d_call: NA; v_call: TRBV5-1; clone_size: NA; cdr3_nt: TGCGCCAGCAGCTTAAGCTCTCAATACTCCTACAATGAGCAGTTCTTC; cdr3_aa: CASSLSSQYSYNEQFF
j_call: TRBJ2-1; cdr3_length: 17; d_call: TRBD2; v_call: TRBV18; clone_size: NA; cdr3_nt: TGTGCCAGCTCACCCGACCTAGCGGGAGTCAGTTACAATGAGCAGTTCTTC; cdr3_aa: CASSPDLAGVSYNEQFF
j_call: TRBJ2-3; cdr3_length: 17; d_call: TRBD2; v_call: TRBV3-1/TRBV3-2; clone_size: NA; cdr3_nt: TGTGCCAGCAGCGAGTCCCCCAGCGGCGGGGGGAGTATAGGGCAGTATTTT; cdr3_aa: CASSESPSGGGSIGQYF
j_call: TRBJ2-1; cdr3_length: 15; d_call: NA; v_call: TRBV7-9; clone_size: NA; cdr3_nt: TGTGCCAGCACCCCGCCGGGGAGCTCCTACAATGAGCAGTTCTTC; cdr3_aa: CASTPPGSSYNEQFF
j_call: TRBJ1-2; cdr3_length: 13; d_call: NA; v_call: TRBV7-2; clone_size: once; cdr3_nt: TGTGCCAGCACACGACAGCCCCTGTATGGCTACACCTTC; cdr3_aa: CASTRQPLYGYTF
j_call: TRBJ2-5; cdr3_length: 14; d_call: TRBD1; v_call: TRBV29-1; clone_size: NA; cdr3_nt: TGCAGCGTTGAAAGGGGGGACAGGGTCGAGACCCAGTACTTC; cdr3_aa: CSVERGDRVETQYF
j_call: TRBJ1-2; cdr3_length: 15; d_call: NA; v_call: TRBV24-1; clone_size: NA; cdr3_nt: TGTGCCACCAGTGATTTGCATGGGGGCGTCTATGGCTACACCTTC; cdr3_aa: CATSDLHGGVYGYTF
j_call: TRBJ2-5; cdr3_length: 16; d_call: TRBD2; v_call: TRBV18; clone_size: NA; cdr3_nt: TGTGCCAGCTCGGACAGAGTTAGCGGGGGACAAGAGACCCAGTACTTC; cdr3_aa: CASSDRVSGGQETQYF
j_call: TRBJ2-5; cdr3_length: 16; d_call: NA; v_call: TRBV7-2; clone_size: NA; cdr3_nt: TGTGCCAGCAGCTTATGGGGCGGGAGGACAGGAGAGACCCAGTACTTC; cdr3_aa: CASSLWGGRTGETQYF
j_call: TRBJ2-5; cdr3_length: 16; d_call: TRBD2; v_call: TRBV5-1; clone_size: NA; cdr3_nt: TGCGCCAGCAGCTTGTCCCAAACGGGAGGAGCCGGGACCCAGTACTTC; cdr3_aa: CASSLSQTGGAGTQYF
j_call: TRBJ1-2; cdr3_length: 18; d_call: NA; v_call: TRBV6-2/TRBV6-3; clone_size: once; cdr3_nt: TGTGCCAGCAGTTACTCGTGGCGCGGACGGACATTTAACTATGGCTACACCTTC; cdr3_aa: CASSYSWRGRTFNYGYTF
j_call: TRBJ1-5; cdr3_length: 15; d_call: TRBD1; v_call: TRBV19; clone_size: once; cdr3_nt: TGTGCCAGTAGGGGAAGGACAGGGCGCCCTCAGCCCCAGCATTTT; cdr3_aa: CASRGRTGRPQPQHF
j_call: TRBJ2-3; cdr3_length: 16; d_call: TRBD2; v_call: TRBV7-9; clone_size: NA; cdr3_nt: TGTGCCAGCAGCCGGACTAGCGGGAAGAGGACAGATACGCAGTATTTT; cdr3_aa: CASSRTSGKRTDTQYF
j_call: TRBJ2-7; cdr3_length: 12; d_call: NA; v_call: TRBV14; clone_size: NA; cdr3_nt: TGTGCCAGCAGCACTCTAGTTTACGAGCAGTACTTC; cdr3_aa: CASSTLVYEQYF
j_call: TRBJ2-5; cdr3_length: 14; d_call: NA; v_call: TRBV13; clone_size: NA; cdr3_nt: TGTGCCAGCGGAAAAGGAGCGGCGCAAGAGACCCAGTACTTC; cdr3_aa: CASGKGAAQETQYF
j_call: TRBJ1-4; cdr3_length: 11; d_call: NA; v_call: TRBV11-2; clone_size: NA; cdr3_nt: TGTGCCAGCAGCGCTGCGGAAAAACTGTTTTTT; cdr3_aa: CASSAAEKLFF
j_call: TRBJ2-7; cdr3_length: 15; d_call: NA; v_call: TRBV7-8; clone_size: NA; cdr3_nt: TGTGCCAGCAGCTTAGAGACGACAGGCTACTGGGAGCAGTACTTC; cdr3_aa: CASSLETTGYWEQYF
j_call: TRBJ2-3; cdr3_length: 11; d_call: NA; v_call: TRBV13; clone_size: NA; cdr3_nt: TGTGCCAGCAGCTCAACAGATACGCAGTATTTT; cdr3_aa: CASSSTDTQYF
j_call: TRBJ1-1; cdr3_length: 16; d_call: TRBD1; v_call: TRBV19; clone_size: once; cdr3_nt: TGTGCCAGTAGTCCAGACAGGGGGATCGAGAACACTGAAGCTTTCTTT; cdr3_aa: CASSPDRGIENTEAFF
j_call: TRBJ1-2; cdr3_length: 13; d_call: NA; v_call: TRBV11-2; clone_size: NA; cdr3_nt: TGTGCCAGCAGAGGCAGCGCTGGCTATGGCTACACCTTC; cdr3_aa: CASRGSAGYGYTF
j_call: TRBJ2-7; cdr3_length: 13; d_call: NA; v_call: TRBV27; clone_size: NA; cdr3_nt: TGTGCCAGCAGTTTCACACAGGGCTACGAGCAGTACTTC; cdr3_aa: CASSFTQGYEQYF
j_call: TRBJ1-5; cdr3_length: 19; d_call: NA; v_call: TRBV21-1; clone_size: NA; cdr3_nt: TGTGCCAGCAGCAAAGCGCTAGCAGGCGATACTTATAGCAATCAGCCCCAGCATTTT; cdr3_aa: CASSKALAGDTYSNQPQHF
j_call: TRBJ1-2; cdr3_length: 16; d_call: NA; v_call: TRBV7-9; clone_size: NA; cdr3_nt: TGTGCCAGCAGCTCCCCCACGCTTGGGGCAATCTATGGCTACACCTTC; cdr3_aa: CASSSPTLGAIYGYTF
j_call: TRBJ2-3; cdr3_length: 16; d_call: TRBD2; v_call: TRBV4-1; clone_size: NA; cdr3_nt: TGCGCCAGCAGCCAAGACGCGGGAGGCCTGACAGATACGCAGTATTTT; cdr3_aa: CASSQDAGGLTDTQYF
j_call: TRBJ2-3; cdr3_length: 13; d_call: NA; v_call: TRBV5-5; clone_size: NA; cdr3_nt: TGTGCCAGCAGCTTGAGGTTGGGCGATACGCAGTATTTT; cdr3_aa: CASSLRLGDTQYF
j_call: TRBJ1-6; cdr3_length: 14; d_call: NA; v_call: TRBV2; clone_size: NA; cdr3_nt: TGTGCCAGCAGAGGGAGCTCCTATAATTCACCCCTCCACTTT; cdr3_aa: CASRGSSYNSPLHF
j_call: TRBJ1-1; cdr3_length: 14; d_call: NA; v_call: TRBV5-1; clone_size: NA; cdr3_nt: TGCGCCAGCACTTCTACAGGGAGCTGGACTGAAGCTTTCTTT; cdr3_aa: CASTSTGSWTEAFF
j_call: TRBJ2-2; cdr3_length: 15; d_call: TRBD1; v_call: TRBV6-2/TRBV6-3; clone_size: once; cdr3_nt: TGTGCCAGCAGTTCTAGGACAGGGGGGCCCGGGGAGCTGTTTTTT; cdr3_aa: CASSSRTGGPGELFF